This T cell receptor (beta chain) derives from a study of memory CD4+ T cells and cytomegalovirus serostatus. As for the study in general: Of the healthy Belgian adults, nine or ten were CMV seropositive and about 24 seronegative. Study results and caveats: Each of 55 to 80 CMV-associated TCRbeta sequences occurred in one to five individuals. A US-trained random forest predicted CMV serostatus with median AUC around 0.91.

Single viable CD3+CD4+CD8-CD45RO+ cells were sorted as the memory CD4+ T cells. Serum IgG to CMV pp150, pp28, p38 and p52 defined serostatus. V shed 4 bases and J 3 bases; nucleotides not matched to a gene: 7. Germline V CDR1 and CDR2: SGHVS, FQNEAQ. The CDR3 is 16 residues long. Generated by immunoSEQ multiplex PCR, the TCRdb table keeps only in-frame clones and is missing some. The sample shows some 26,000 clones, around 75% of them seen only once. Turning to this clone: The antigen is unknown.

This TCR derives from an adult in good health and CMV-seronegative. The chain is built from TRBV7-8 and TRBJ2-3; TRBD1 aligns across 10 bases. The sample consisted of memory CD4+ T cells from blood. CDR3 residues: CASSSVTGGQTDTQYF. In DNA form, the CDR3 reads TGTGCCAGCAGCTCCGTGACAGGGGGCCAGACAGATACGCAGTATTTT. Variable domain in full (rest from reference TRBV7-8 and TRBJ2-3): GAGVSQSPRYKVAKRGQDVALRCDPISGHVSLFWYQQALGQGPEFLTYFQNEAQLDKSGLPSDRFFAERPEGSVSTLKIQRTQQEDSAVYLCASSSVTGGQTDTQYFGPGTRLTVL.